These T cell receptor beta chains were read from a single sample in a study of Ad26.COV2.S vaccination and SARS-CoV-2 variants. Some clones are missing from TCRdb's copy, which holds only in-frame ones; the method was immunoSEQ multiplex PCR. The repertoire holds 300,000 to 400,000 clones, about 89% seen once, with roughly 4.8% in the top ten. Sequences were derived from peripheral blood, sampled in a trial of Ad26.COV2.S vaccine versus placebo. Source of these receptors: a person between 18 and 59 years old who received the Ad26.COV2.S COVID-19 vaccine or a placebo. The CDR3 runs from the conserved cysteine through the conserved F or W. D genes are given only for firm matches. Clone size is given for some rows only: seen once, a few or many times, or a class if the clone is expanded.

clone_size	d_call	v_call	j_call	cdr3_aa	cdr3_nt
NA	NA	TRBV5-5	TRBJ1-1	CASSLFREEGLNTEAFF	TGTGCCAGCAGCTTGTTTCGGGAAGAGGGGCTGAACACTGAAGCTTTCTTT
NA	NA	TRBV4-3	TRBJ1-1	CASSQDSGEGTEAFF	TGCGCCAGCAGCCAAGATTCGGGGGAAGGGACTGAAGCTTTCTTT
NA	TRBD2	TRBV27	TRBJ2-7	CASSSVLAGTYEQYF	TGTGCCAGCAGTTCCGTTCTAGCGGGGACCTACGAGCAGTACTTC
NA	NA	TRBV3-1/TRBV3-2	TRBJ1-3	CASSQDVDSGNTIYF	TGTGCCAGCAGCCAAGATGTGGACTCTGGAAACACCATATATTTT
once	NA	TRBV5-1	TRBJ2-1	CASSKTGTEHSNEQFF	TGCGCCAGCAGCAAGACCGGGACTGAGCACAGCAATGAGCAGTTCTTC
once	TRBD2	TRBV5-4	TRBJ2-7	CASSLRALAGGVIYEQYF	TGTGCCAGCAGCTTGCGGGCCCTAGCGGGGGGAGTAATCTACGAGCAGTACTTC
NA	NA	TRBV9	TRBJ2-2	CASSVLGLNTGELFF	TGTGCCAGCAGCGTTTTGGGGCTCAACACCGGGGAGCTGTTTTTT
NA	NA	TRBV6-2/TRBV6-3	TRBJ1-1	CASSSRDRNTEAFF	TGTGCCAGCAGTTCGAGGGATAGGAACACTGAAGCTTTCTTT
NA	NA	TRBV4-3	TRBJ1-2	CASSQDRGIVPYGYTF	TGCGCCAGCAGCCAAGATAGGGGGATTGTACCCTATGGCTACACCTTC
NA	TRBD1	TRBV11-3	TRBJ2-3	CASSFGQGADTQYF	TGTGCCAGCAGCTTCGGGCAGGGGGCAGATACGCAGTATTTT
NA	NA	TRBV7-2	TRBJ1-1	CASSSIQVYAEAFF	TGTGCCAGCAGCTCCATACAGGTCTACGCTGAAGCTTTCTTT
once	NA	TRBV11-2	TRBJ1-1	CASSLAVNTEAFF	TGTGCCAGCAGCTTAGCGGTCAACACTGAAGCTTTCTTT
NA	NA	TRBV9	TRBJ1-3	CASSVASGRSSGNTIYF	TGTGCCAGCAGCGTAGCTTCGGGAAGGAGCTCTGGAAACACCATATATTTT
NA	NA	TRBV21-1	TRBJ1-5	CASSNRVLQPQHF	TGTGCCAGCAGCAACAGGGTTCTTCAGCCCCAGCATTTT
NA	TRBD2	TRBV3-1/TRBV3-2	TRBJ2-5	CASSRSSRLAGPIQETQYF	TGTGCCAGCAGCCGTTCATCTAGGCTAGCGGGACCAATCCAAGAGACCCAGTACTTC
NA	NA	TRBV13	TRBJ1-3	CASRVRGASSGNTIYF	TGTGCCAGCAGGGTTCGGGGGGCCAGCTCTGGAAACACCATATATTTT
NA	NA	TRBV5-1	TRBJ1-5	CASSLSDSLNQPQHF	TGCGCCAGCAGCTTGTCGGACAGCCTCAATCAGCCCCAGCATTTT
NA	NA	TRBV24-1	TRBJ2-7	CATSDHQDSEGHEQYF	TGTGCCACCAGTGACCATCAGGATTCAGAAGGCCACGAGCAGTACTTC
NA	NA	TRBV4-1	TRBJ2-1	CASSQVWLYSYNEQFF	TGCGCCAGCAGCCAAGTGTGGCTATACTCCTACAATGAGCAGTTCTTC
NA	TRBD2	TRBV9	TRBJ2-1	CASSVAIAGGPGEQFF	TGTGCCAGCAGCGTAGCTATAGCGGGGGGGCCGGGTGAGCAGTTCTTC
NA	NA	TRBV19	TRBJ1-3	CASSSAGHFTTGNTIYF	TGTGCCAGTAGTTCGGCGGGACATTTTACGACTGGAAACACCATATATTTT
once	NA	TRBV4-3	TRBJ1-5	CASSPHRDSNQPQHF	TGCGCCAGCAGCCCCCACAGGGACAGCAATCAGCCCCAGCATTTT
once	NA	TRBV4-1	TRBJ1-1	CASSQAGREAFF	TGCGCCAGCAGCCAAGCCGGCCGCGAGGCTTTCTTT
NA	TRBD2	TRBV6-2/TRBV6-3	TRBJ2-2	CASSYVAGVTGELFF	TGTGCCAGCAGTTACGTGGCGGGGGTGACCGGGGAGCTGTTTTTT
NA	TRBD1	TRBV2	TRBJ1-5	CASSQDRGVNQPQHF	TGTGCCAGCAGTCAGGACAGGGGTGTTAATCAGCCCCAGCATTTT
NA	TRBD1	TRBV18	TRBJ2-7	CASSPRQGYYEQYF	TGTGCCAGCTCACCCCGACAGGGATACTACGAGCAGTACTTC
few	NA	TRBV7-6	TRBJ2-5	CASSLVAPTAQETQYF	TGTGCCAGCAGCTTAGTCGCCCCGACAGCACAAGAGACCCAGTACTTC
NA	NA	TRBV28	TRBJ2-6	CASSLSVGGSGANVLTF	TGTGCCAGCAGTTTGTCCGTGGGAGGCTCTGGGGCCAACGTCCTGACTTTC
NA	NA	TRBV5-1	TRBJ1-1	CASSLEPGVEAEAFF	TGCGCCAGCAGCTTGGAGCCCGGGGTCGAGGCTGAAGCTTTCTTT
NA	NA	TRBV29-1	TRBJ2-7	CSVTRDNQLPEQYF	TGCAGCGTAACCCGGGACAACCAACTCCCCGAGCAGTACTTC
NA	TRBD1	TRBV4-2	TRBJ2-2	CASSLTRTGGWLPTGELFF	TGTGCCAGCAGCCTTACCCGGACAGGGGGATGGCTTCCCACCGGGGAGCTGTTTTTT
NA	TRBD2	TRBV24-1	TRBJ2-3	CATSDSGRGSLDTQYF	TGTGCCACCAGTGATAGCGGGAGGGGTAGCTTGGATACGCAGTATTTT
NA	NA	TRBV5-5	TRBJ1-4	CASSSPNTGWETNEKLFF	TGTGCCAGCAGCTCCCCTAATACAGGGTGGGAAACTAATGAAAAACTGTTTTTT
once	NA	TRBV11-2	TRBJ2-3	CASSQDRLADTQYF	TGTGCCAGCAGCCAGGACAGATTGGCCGATACGCAGTATTTT
NA	NA	TRBV16	TRBJ2-2	CASSHSRATGELFF	TGTGCCAGCAGCCACTCCCGAGCTACCGGGGAGCTGTTTTTT
NA	TRBD1	TRBV19	TRBJ2-7	CASSPGQGESYEQYF	TGTGCCAGTAGTCCCGGACAGGGAGAGTCCTACGAGCAGTACTTC
NA	TRBD1	TRBV28	TRBJ2-5	CASSSSGTGQETQYF	TGTGCCAGCAGTTCGTCCGGGACAGGCCAAGAGACCCAGTACTTC
NA	TRBD1	TRBV7-9	TRBJ2-1	CASSTRTGDIYNEQFF	TGTGCCAGCAGCACCAGGACAGGGGACATTTACAATGAGCAGTTCTTC
once	NA	TRBV5-6	TRBJ1-2	CASSLRLPDGYTF	TGTGCCAGCAGCTTGAGGCTACCGGACGGCTACACCTTC
few	NA	TRBV2	TRBJ1-1	CASSDSGLEAFF	TGTGCCAGCAGTGACAGCGGTCTGGAAGCTTTCTTT
NA	NA	TRBV27	TRBJ1-5	CASSPGESNQPQHF	TGTGCCAGCAGTCCAGGAGAGAGCAATCAGCCCCAGCATTTT
NA	NA	TRBV5-4	TRBJ2-2	CASSLGAGSPPGELFF	TGTGCCAGCAGCTTGGGGGCGGGATCCCCCCCCGGGGAGCTGTTTTTT